The 21 T cell receptor beta chains in this list originate from one sample, sequenced in a study of blood T cell repertoires in COVID-19. Sequencing was performed with immunoSEQ multiplex PCR; in TCRdb, only in-frame clones are kept and a portion is missing. The data hold about 12,000 clones, with around 85% observed a single time. Sequenced input: peripheral blood. Receptors were obtained from a human donor in a cohort sampled during active COVID-19.

This sequence joins TRBV27 and TRBJ2-7; 10 bases agree with TRBD2. The V gene end was trimmed by 6 bases and the J gene end by 3 bases; junction bases not matched to a gene: 5. Germline values: CDR1 MNHEY, CDR2 SMNVEV (reference sequence). The CDR3 covers 14 residues. The CDR3 sequence: CASSSAGGNYEQYF. CDR3 coding DNA: TGTGCCAGCAGCTCAGCGGGAGGGAACTACGAGCAGTACTTC.

Comments on this clone: One end of the junction is discordant with germline, which a read error may explain. The J gene is TRBJ2-2, the V gene TRBV10-2; 8 bases map to TRBD2. Germline-derived CDR1 and CDR2 are WSHSY and SAAADI. This CDR3 is built from 15 residues. The CDR3 is CASREVGTRPGELFF. The DNA for the CDR3 is TGCGCCAGCCGTGAGGTAGGGACTAGGCCCGGGGAGCTGTTTTTT.

The genes are TRBV14 and TRBJ2-1; 7 bases fit TRBD2. Germline V CDR1 and CDR2: SGHDN, FVKESK. The CDR3 is 12 amino acids. V was pared by 4 bases and J by 9 bases, with 3 bases of the junction left unmatched. CDR3 sequence (DNA): TGTGCCAGCAGCCTCGGGAGGCTTGAGCAGTTCTTC. Its protein is CASSLGRLEQFF.

The chain links TRBV5-1 to TRBJ2-1; possibly TRBD2 for D (5 bases). CDR1 and CDR2 (germline): SGHRS, YFSETQ. This CDR3 is 14 amino acids long. The V end lost 1 base, the J end lost 2 bases, and 7 bases lay between the germline ends. The CDR3 spells CASSLRTAYNEQFF. The CDR3 DNA reads as TGCGCCAGCAGCTTGAGGACTGCCTACAATGAGCAGTTCTTC. Full variable domain (remainder filled in from reference TRBV5-1 and TRBJ2-1): KAGVTQTPRYLIKTRGQQVTLSCSPISGHRSVSWYQQTPGQGLQFLFEYFSETQRNKGNFPGRFSGRQFSNSRSEMNVSTLELGDSALYLCASSLRTAYNEQFFGPGTRLTVL.

CDR3 DNA sequence: TGTGCCAGCAGTTCTCCGGGACAGGGCGCCTACGAGCAGTACTTC. Its translation is CASSSPGQGAYEQYF. V and J are TRBV27 and TRBJ2-7; 9 bases are shared with TRBD1. The ends lost 4 bases at V and 2 bases at J; junction bases unmatched: 6. Germline CDR1 MNHEY, CDR2 SMNVEV (reference sequence). The CDR3 runs 15 residues.

The gene calls are TRBV9 and TRBJ1-2; no clear D gene. Germline V gives CDR1 SGDLS, CDR2 YYNGEE. The CDR3 runs to 13 residues. Trimming removed 3 bases from V and 6 bases from J, with 12 bases in between. CDR3 sequence: CASSGRQVHGYTF. The CDR3 DNA reads TGTGCCAGCAGCGGCCGGCAGGTGCATGGCTACACCTTC.

This rearrangement joins TRBV5-1 to TRBJ1-4; 8 positions match TRBD1. CDR3 length: 16 amino acids. Germline trimming cut 0 bases from V and 3 bases from J; bases unmatched to any gene: 4. The V gene's germline CDR1 is SGHRS and CDR2 YFSETQ. The CDR3 here is CASSLGQGAANEKLFF. The CDR3 nucleotides read TGCGCCAGCAGCTTGGGGCAGGGGGCAGCTAATGAAAAACTGTTTTTT.

This clone came up once. The chain employs TRBV19 and TRBJ1-2; D remains ambiguous. The V gene's germline CDR1 is LNHDA and CDR2 SQIVND (reference sequence). The CDR3 has 14 amino acids. V was pared by 6 bases and J by 7 bases, with 18 bases between. As DNA, the CDR3 is TGTGCCAGTAGGACTCCCCCCAACTCGGGTGGCTACACCTTC. Translating gives CASRTPPNSGGYTF.

The V call is TRBV6-2 or TRBV6-3, the J call TRBJ2-7, with 7 positions matching TRBD1. Germline values: CDR1 MNHEY, CDR2 SVGEGT. The CDR3 covers 14 residues. Trimming cost V 2 bases and J 3 bases; bases outside gene matches: 4. CDR3 in DNA: TGTGCCAGCAGTTACGGGACAGTGATCTACGAGCAGTACTTC. Encoded protein: CASSYGTVIYEQYF.

This clone was seen a handful of times. V gene TRBV6-5 combines with J gene TRBJ1-2; perhaps TRBD1 as D (5 bases). Trimming took off 8 bases at V and 4 bases at J, with 17 bases between the two ends. CDR1 MNHEY and CDR2 SVGAGI come from the germline V gene. The CDR3 contains 14 residues. DNA for the CDR3: TGTGCCAGCTTTTCAATGAGAAGGGGCTATGGCTACACCTTC. Translating gives CASFSMRRGYGYTF.

This clone has only a few counts. The chain links TRBV3-1 (or the pseudogene TRBV3-2) to TRBJ1-2, with 9 bases aligning to TRBD1. This CDR3 comprises 16 residues. The germline V gene encodes CDR1 LGHDT and CDR2 YNNKEL (reference sequence). The trim removed 1 base at V and 1 base at J, leaving 4 bases unmatched. CDR3 protein: CASSQVGTGRNYGYTF. The CDR3 DNA sequence: TGTGCCAGCAGCCAAGTAGGGACAGGGCGTAACTATGGCTACACCTTC.

In this sample, this clone turned up a few times. V and J are TRBV6-1 and TRBJ2-7, with 11 bases identical to TRBD1. Germline V CDR1 and CDR2: MNHNS, SASEGT. The CDR3 runs 15 residues. The trim removed 3 bases at V and 9 bases at J, leaving 10 bases unmatched. The CDR3 DNA reads TGTGCCAGCAGTGAGGCGGGACAGGGGGGTTTCGGGCAGTACTTC. Its protein is CASSEAGQGGFGQYF.

V is TRBV27 and J is TRBJ1-4; TRBD1 is a possible D gene (6 bases). The CDR3 contains 15 residues. Looked up from germline, CDR1 is MNHEY and CDR2 is SMNVEV (reference sequence). Between the trimmed V and J ends, which lost 3 bases and 7 bases, there was a span of 15 bases. The CDR3 sequence: CASSLGLQGVEKLFF. The CDR3 coding sequence is TGTGCCAGCAGTTTGGGCCTACAGGGAGTTGAAAAACTGTTTTTT.

The chain employs TRBV5-1 and TRBJ2-1; D perhaps matches TRBD2 (6 bases). Germline V gene sequence: CDR1 SGHRS, CDR2 YFSETQ. CDR3 length: 15 amino acids. Between the trimmed V and J ends, which lost 4 bases and 6 bases, there was a span of 17 bases. CDR3: CASSPSSASANEQFF. The CDR3 nucleotides are TGCGCCAGCAGCCCGTCTAGCGCATCTGCCAATGAGCAGTTCTTC.

The genes are TRBV11-2 and TRBJ1-4; D gene ambiguous. The V gene's germline CDR1 is SGHAT and CDR2 FQNNGV. The CDR3 covers 14 residues. With 4 bases removed from V and 0 bases from J, the gap between germline ends came to 6 bases. The CDR3 sequence: CASSSGATNEKLFF. CDR3 sequence (DNA): TGTGCCAGCAGCTCCGGAGCAACTAATGAAAAACTGTTTTTT.

The chain recombines TRBV28 with TRBJ2-7; 7 bases are a match to TRBD2. J lost 2 bases, V lost 3 bases, and 7 bases had no gene match. The CDR3 has 15 residues. Germline V lookup: CDR1 MDHEN, CDR2 SYDVKM. The CDR3 reads CASSLGQRGPYEQYF. As DNA, the CDR3 is TGTGCCAGCAGTTTGGGTCAGCGGGGACCCTACGAGCAGTACTTC.

The chain combines TRBV12-3 or TRBV12-4 with TRBJ1-2; 7 bases are a match to TRBD1. This CDR3 is 13 amino acids long. Germline trimming cut 3 bases from V and 2 bases from J; bases unmatched to any gene: 0. The CDR3 sequence: CASSLGQNYGYTF. The CDR3 DNA reads as TGTGCCAGCAGTTTGGGACAGAACTATGGCTACACCTTC.

V and J are TRBV28 and TRBJ1-5, with TRBD1 matching 9 bases. The germline CDR1 and CDR2 sequences are MDHEN and SYDVKM. The CDR3 has 15 amino acids. Germline trimming cut 7 bases from V and 7 bases from J; bases unmatched to any gene: 11. The DNA of the CDR3 is TGTGCCAGCAATTATCCGGGACAGGGAGTCCAGCCCCAGCATTTT. It translates to CASNYPGQGVQPQHF. The variable domain in full, with the rest retrieved from reference TRBV28 and TRBJ1-5, is DVKVTQSSRYLVKRTGEKVFLECVQDMDHENMFWYRQDPGLGLRLIYFSYDVKMKEKGDIPEGYSVSREKKERFSLILESASTNQTSMYLCASNYPGQGVQPQHFGDGTRLSIL.

This clone was seen only a few times. The chain is built from TRBV9 and TRBJ1-1; 10 bases align to TRBD1. V was pared by 1 base and J by 1 base, with 4 bases of the junction left unmatched. Per the germline V gene, CDR1 is SGDLS and CDR2 is YYNGEE. This CDR3 is 16 amino acids long. The CDR3 loop is CASSVNWDRGNTEAFF. In nucleotides, the CDR3 is TGTGCCAGCAGCGTAAATTGGGACAGGGGGAACACTGAAGCTTTCTTT. Full variable domain (outside the CDR3, taken from reference TRBV9 and TRBJ1-1): DSGVTQTPKHLITATGQRVTLRCSPRSGDLSVYWYQQSLDQGLQFLIQYYNGEERAKGNILERFSAQQFPDLHSELNLSSLELGDSALYFCASSVNWDRGNTEAFFGQGTRLTVV.

This clone was recorded once. CDR3 residues: CASRPNAGGGELFF. CDR3 sequence (DNA): TGTGCCAGCAGACCCAATGCGGGGGGAGGGGAGCTGTTTTTT. The J gene is TRBJ2-2, the V gene TRBV6-6; TRBD2 agrees at 8 bases. The CDR3 spans 14 residues. Trimming removed 6 bases from V and 8 bases from J; junction bases left unmatched: 8. Per germline, CDR1 MNHNY and CDR2 SVGAGI (reference sequence).

This rearrangement joins TRBV5-4 to TRBJ1-2, with 7 bases fitting TRBD1. The CDR3 loop spans 15 amino acids. V shed 6 bases and J 7 bases; nucleotides not matched to a gene: 15. Looked up from germline, CDR1 is SGHNT and CDR2 is YYREEE (reference sequence). The CDR3 sequence: CASTINRGNRGGYTF. CDR3 coding DNA: TGTGCCAGCACCATTAATAGGGGGAACAGGGGTGGCTACACCTTC.